This T cell receptor beta chain stems from a study of CD8+CD57+ T cells in acquired aplastic anemia. CD8+CD57+ cell expansion had been shown by flow cytometry in patients chosen for sequencing. Profiles of TCR beta VDJ and CDR3 were generated from a genomic DNA template. A single record per CDR3 protein comes from TCRdb applying MiXCR to the reads. Counted here are 200,000 or so distinct CDR3 sequences, around 47% occurring once; the ten biggest clones make up approximately 9.4%. J lost 4 bases, V lost 4 bases, and 1 base had no gene match. The CDR3 spans 15 residues. Germline assignment: CDR1 MNHNS and CDR2 SASEGT.

This rearrangement joins TRBV6-1 to TRBJ2-3; 14 bases match TRBD2. This clonotype was obtained from a human donor with aplastic anemia. Sequencing used sorted CD4+, CD8+, or CD8+CD57+ T cells (not recorded which) from PBMCs. CDR3 region: CASSGLAGGPDTQYF. The CDR3 DNA sequence: TGTGCCAGCAGTGGACTAGCGGGAGGGCCAGATACGCAGTATTTT.